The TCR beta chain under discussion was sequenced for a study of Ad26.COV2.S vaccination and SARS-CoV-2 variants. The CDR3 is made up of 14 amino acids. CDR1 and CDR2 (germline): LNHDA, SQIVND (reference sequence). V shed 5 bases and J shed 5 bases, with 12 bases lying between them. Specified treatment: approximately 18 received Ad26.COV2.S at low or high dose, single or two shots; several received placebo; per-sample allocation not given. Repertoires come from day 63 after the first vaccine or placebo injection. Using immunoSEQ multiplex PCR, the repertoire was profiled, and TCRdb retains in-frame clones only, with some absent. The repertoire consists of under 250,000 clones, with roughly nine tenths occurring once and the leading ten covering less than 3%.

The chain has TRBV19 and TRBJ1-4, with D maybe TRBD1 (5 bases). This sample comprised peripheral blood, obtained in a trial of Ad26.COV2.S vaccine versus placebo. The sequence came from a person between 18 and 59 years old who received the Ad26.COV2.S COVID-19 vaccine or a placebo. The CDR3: CASSSGAWNEKLFF. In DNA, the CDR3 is TGTGCCAGTAGTTCCGGGGCCTGGAATGAAAAACTGTTTTTT.